These 30 T cell receptor beta chains were all obtained from the same sample, sequenced in a study of blood T cell repertoires in COVID-19. This table comes from immunoSEQ multiplex PCR, and its TCRdb copy is limited to in-frame clones, with some not included. The profile shows about 310,000 clones, roughly 90% of them singletons. Sequencing was performed on PBMCs or T cells enriched from blood (not recorded which). These receptor sequences come from a woman in her thirties or forties who had recovered from COVID-19.

The rearrangement links TRBV2 to TRBJ2-2; TRBD2 aligns across 9 bases. The CDR3 runs to 14 residues. V was clipped by 3 bases and J by 7 bases; unmatched bases: 3. CDR1 and CDR2 from the germline V gene are SNHLY and FYNNEI. CDR3 residues: CASSEGLAGGELFF. CDR3 sequence (DNA): TGTGCCAGCAGTGAGGGACTAGCCGGCGGGGAGCTGTTTTTT.

CDR3 DNA sequence: TGTGCCAGCAGCTTAAACAGACACACTGAAGCTTTCTTT. It codes for CASSLNRHTEAFF. The chain links TRBV7-3 to TRBJ1-1; D ambiguous. The V and J ends lost 1 base and 3 bases respectively, with 6 bases between them. The CDR3 is 13 amino acids. Germline CDR1 SGHTA, CDR2 FQGTGA.

This chain joins TRBV7-8 and TRBJ2-1; 9 bases are shared with TRBD2. Trimming cost V 5 bases and J 4 bases; bases outside gene matches: 15. The CDR3 has 18 residues. The V gene's germline CDR1 is SGHVS and CDR2 FQNEAQ. The CDR3 DNA follows: TGTGCCAGCAGCCACCGGTTAATAGCGGGGGCAAGGTACAATGAGCAGTTCTTC. Its protein product is CASSHRLIAGARYNEQFF.

The sample holds one count of this clone. This rearrangement joins TRBV6-5 to TRBJ2-2; possible D gene TRBD2, 5 bases. V lost 8 bases and J 2 bases, leaving 12 bases between the germline ends. The CDR3 runs to 14 residues. In germline, CDR1 is MNHEY, CDR2 SVGAGI. For the CDR3, the DNA is TGTGCCAGCTCATCCCTAGCTAACACCGGGGAGCTGTTTTTT. This encodes CASSSLANTGELFF.

The J gene is TRBJ1-2, the V gene TRBV27; D unresolved. The V end lost 4 bases, the J end lost 6 bases, and 18 bases lay between the germline ends. Germline CDR1 and CDR2: MNHEY and SMNVEV (reference sequence). The CDR3 extends over 15 amino acids. CDR3 protein: CASSSAREGWNGYTF. CDR3 nucleotides: TGTGCCAGCAGTTCGGCCCGGGAGGGCTGGAATGGCTACACCTTC.

The chain is built from TRBV19 and TRBJ1-5; 7 bases map to TRBD1. The germline V gene encodes CDR1 LNHDA and CDR2 SQIVND (reference sequence). V shed 5 bases and J 4 bases; nucleotides not matched to a gene: 17. This CDR3 region has 18 residues. The CDR3 DNA reads TGTGCCAGTAGTTCCGCTCAAGGGGGCCCTCATTGGAATCAGCCCCAGCATTTT. Its protein is CASSSAQGGPHWNQPQHF. Full variable domain (rest looked up from reference TRBV19 and TRBJ1-5): DGGITQSPKYLFRKEGQNVTLSCEQNLNHDAMYWYRQDPGQGLRLIYYSQIVNDFQKGDIAEGYSVSREKKESFPLTVTSAQKNPTAFYLCASSSAQGGPHWNQPQHFGDGTRLSIL.

The rearrangement links TRBV6-6 to TRBJ1-5; D unresolved. Germline assignment: CDR1 MNHNY and CDR2 SVGAGI (reference sequence). The V end was cut by 9 bases, the J end by 0 bases, with 9 bases between. This CDR3 is built from 13 residues. CDR3 nucleotides: TGTGCCAGTCTTAGAAATAGCAATCAGCCCCAGCATTTT. Translated: CASLRNSNQPQHF.

The chain employs TRBV2 and TRBJ2-1; D not resolved. The germline V gene encodes CDR1 SNHLY and CDR2 FYNNEI. This CDR3 has 11 residues. V gave up 6 bases and J gave up 7 bases, with 7 bases separating them. DNA for the CDR3: TGTGCCAGCAGGCTAGAGAATGAGCAGTTCTTC. Translating it yields CASRLENEQFF.

The V gene is TRBV4-1, the J gene TRBJ1-5, with D possibly matching TRBD1 (5 bases). Between the trimmed V and J ends, which lost 5 bases and 7 bases, there was a span of 12 bases. The CDR3 sequence is 13 residues long. In germline, CDR1 is MGHRA, CDR2 YSYEKL. The CDR3, as DNA: TGCGCCAGCAGCTCTACAGGTCAACAGCCCCAGCATTTT. This gives the protein CASSSTGQQPQHF.

This clone was found once. The chain has TRBV7-9 and TRBJ2-7; 8 nucleotides align to TRBD2. V dropped 0 bases and J dropped 4; count of bases not matched to a gene: 2. This CDR3 is 14 amino acids long. Germline CDR1 SEHNR, CDR2 FQNEAQ (reference sequence). The CDR3 loop reads CASSLAGGEYEQYF. CDR3 nucleotide sequence: TGTGCCAGCAGCTTAGCCGGGGGGGAATACGAGCAGTACTTC.

The chain recombines TRBV6-1 with TRBJ2-2; D might be TRBD1 (5 bases). CDR3 length: 15 residues. V was clipped by 1 base and J by 5 bases, with 11 bases between them. The germline V gene has CDR1 MNHNS and CDR2 SASEGT. The CDR3 DNA reads TGTGCCAGCAGTGAAGACAGGAGTCGAACCGGGGAGCTGTTTTTT. Protein: CASSEDRSRTGELFF.

The chain has TRBV4-3 and TRBJ1-1; a weak D match, TRBD1 (5 bases). The CDR3 runs 15 residues. CDR1 LGHNA and CDR2 YSLEER come from the germline V gene. V gave up 0 bases and J gave up 4 bases, with 12 bases separating them. The CDR3 nucleotides are TGCGCCAGCAGCCAAGAAAACCTACAGGCCACTGAAGCTTTCTTT. As protein: CASSQENLQATEAFF.

This chain uses TRBV11-3 with TRBJ2-7; 8 nucleotides align to TRBD1. The CDR3 totals 14 residues. Germline V CDR1 and CDR2: SGHNT, YENEEA. V was clipped by 5 bases and J by 2 bases; unmatched bases: 5. The CDR3 nucleotides read TGTGCCAGCAGCGAAGACAGGGGCCCCTACGAGCAGTACTTC. Protein: CASSEDRGPYEQYF. The entire variable domain, with the rest obtained from reference TRBV11-3 and TRBJ2-7, is as follows: EAGVVQSPRYKIIEKKQPVAFWCNPISGHNTLYWYLQNLGQGPELLIRYENEEAVDDSQLPKDRFSAERLKGVDSTLKIQPAELGDSAVYLCASSEDRGPYEQYFGPGTRLTVT.

The genes are TRBV28 and TRBJ2-1; 8 bases map to TRBD1. Trimming at V came to 4 bases and at J to 0 bases, leaving 2 bases not matched to a gene. Per germline, CDR1 MDHEN and CDR2 SYDVKM. CDR3 size: 15 residues. Written as DNA, the CDR3 is TGTGCCAGCAGTTCCACAGGGGGCTCCTACAATGAGCAGTTCTTC. Its protein is CASSSTGGSYNEQFF.

V and J are TRBV5-1 and TRBJ2-7; 11 nucleotides line up with TRBD2. The CDR3 is made up of 14 amino acids. The V and J ends lost 3 bases and 1 base, in that order; junction bases with no gene match: 0. Germline V lookup: CDR1 SGHRS, CDR2 YFSETQ. The DNA for the CDR3 is TGCGCCAGCAGCTGGACTAGCGGGTCCTACGAGCAGTACTTC. It specifies CASSWTSGSYEQYF.

This clone was observed once. The CDR3 coding sequence is TGTGCCAGTAGTGGAGGACAGGGGGCAGGTTCACCCCTCCACTTT. Translation: CASSGGQGAGSPLHF. The rearrangement joins TRBV19 to TRBJ1-6; 11 bases match TRBD1. With 5 bases clipped from V and 9 bases from J, the junction kept 6 bases outside the gene matches. From germline, CDR1 is LNHDA and CDR2 SQIVND (reference sequence). The CDR3 totals 15 residues.

The chain couples TRBV25-1 to TRBJ2-5; D is possibly TRBD1 (5 bases). The CDR3 consists of 13 residues. Germline CDR1 and CDR2: MGHDK and SYGVNS. The V and J ends lost 5 bases and 1 base respectively, with 8 bases between them. The CDR3 here is CASSRGSQETQYF. The CDR3 DNA follows: TGTGCCAGCAGTAGGGGCAGCCAAGAGACCCAGTACTTC.

The chain employs TRBV6-4 and TRBJ2-3; TRBD2 matches 11 bases. V was clipped by 4 bases and J by 6 bases; unmatched bases: 6. The germline gives CDR1 MRHNA, CDR2 SNTAGT. There are 15 residues in the CDR3. The CDR3 spells CASSVVAGGPDTQYF. The DNA of the CDR3 is TGTGCCAGCAGTGTCGTAGCGGGAGGGCCGGATACGCAGTATTTT.

The V and J genes are TRBV7-2 and TRBJ2-3; no firm D call. The CDR3 loop spans 15 amino acids. The germline V gene encodes CDR1 SGHTA and CDR2 FQGNSA. Trimming stripped 5 bases from V and 0 bases from J, with 12 bases between. The CDR3 region has the DNA TGTGCCAGCAGCCTTTCGTACAGCAGCACAGATACGCAGTATTTT. It codes for CASSLSYSSTDTQYF.

V and J are TRBV27 and TRBJ1-1, with 7 bases aligning to TRBD1. The V segment lost 6 bases and the J segment 1 base; nucleotides outside the gene matches: 8. The germline gives CDR1 MNHEY, CDR2 SMNVEV (reference sequence). The CDR3 has 15 residues. The CDR3 coding sequence is TGTGCCAGCAGCCACGGACAGGTCCGGAACACTGAAGCTTTCTTT. It is translated as CASSHGQVRNTEAFF.

The rearrangement joins TRBV30 to TRBJ1-2; no firm D call. Germline V gene lookup returns CDR1 GTSNPN and CDR2 SVGIG (reference sequence). The length of the CDR3 is 14 residues. V lost 0 bases to trimming and J lost 7 bases, with 15 bases between them. CDR3 region: CAWSVREGVGGYTF. CDR3 nucleotide sequence: TGTGCCTGGAGTGTACGGGAGGGAGTCGGTGGCTACACCTTC.

This clone was counted a single time. The chain recombines TRBV29-1 with TRBJ2-1, with TRBD1 matching over 7 bases. V gave up 5 bases and J gave up 12 bases; unmatched junction bases: 4. CDR1 SQVTM and CDR2 ANQGSEA come from the germline V gene. This CDR3 is 10 amino acids long. The CDR3 DNA follows: TGCAGCGTTAGACAGGGTTTGCAGTTCTTC. As protein: CSVRQGLQFF.

This chain uses TRBV19 with TRBJ2-5, with 12 bases lining up with TRBD2. The V gene end was trimmed by 4 bases and the J gene end by 2 bases; junction bases not matched to a gene: 5. The CDR3 is 16 amino acids. Germline CDR1 LNHDA, CDR2 SQIVND (reference sequence). Here the CDR3 DNA reads TGTGCCAGTAGTACCCCGACTAGCGGGGGACAAGAGACCCAGTACTTC. Its protein is CASSTPTSGGQETQYF.

The chain is built from TRBV7-2 and TRBJ2-1; 10 nucleotides agree with TRBD1. CDR3 length: 16 amino acids. Germline assignment: CDR1 SGHTA and CDR2 FQGNSA. After removal of 6 bases from V and 6 bases from J, the junction contained 11 bases not matched to a gene. This chain's CDR3 is CASRLGTGDGFNEQFF. The DNA for the CDR3 is TGTGCCAGCAGGTTGGGGACAGGGGACGGATTCAATGAGCAGTTCTTC.

The V gene is TRBV7-9, the J gene TRBJ2-5, with D perhaps TRBD1 (5 bases). The germline CDR1 and CDR2 sequences are SEHNR and FQNEAQ (reference sequence). This CDR3 has 14 amino acids. Between the trimmed V and J ends, which lost 0 bases and 5 bases, there was a span of 10 bases. CDR3 region: CASSLAGPAETQYF. DNA for the CDR3: TGTGCCAGCAGCTTAGCGGGGCCTGCCGAGACCCAGTACTTC.

The chain links TRBV4-1 to TRBJ2-1; 7 bases map to TRBD1. Germline V gene lookup returns CDR1 MGHRA and CDR2 YSYEKL. The V segment lost 1 base and the J segment 3 bases; nucleotides outside the gene matches: 6. This CDR3 region has 16 residues. This CDR3 is CASSQAGTALYNEQFF. For the CDR3, the DNA is TGCGCCAGCAGCCAAGCCGGGACAGCTCTCTACAATGAGCAGTTCTTC.

This sequence joins TRBV11-3 and TRBJ2-7; D uncertain. This CDR3 is 14 amino acids long. Per germline, CDR1 SGHNT and CDR2 YENEEA. V was clipped by 3 bases and J by 0 bases, with 9 bases between them. The chain's CDR3 is CASSFLTRSYEQYF. CDR3 nucleotides: TGTGCCAGCAGCTTTCTCACTCGCTCCTACGAGCAGTACTTC.

The chain combines TRBV2 with TRBJ2-3; D may be TRBD2 (7 bases). CDR3 length: 15 amino acids. Germline CDR1 is SNHLY and CDR2 is FYNNEI. V was clipped by 3 bases and J by 3 bases, with 13 bases between them. The CDR3 sequence is CASSDDRGGTDTQYF. The CDR3 DNA sequence: TGTGCCAGCAGTGATGATAGGGGGGGAACAGATACGCAGTATTTT.

The CDR3 is CASSFISRGPGGKLFF. CDR3 sequence (DNA): TGTGCCAGCAGTTTCATCTCCAGGGGGCCCGGGGGAAAACTGTTTTTT. The rearrangement uses TRBV7-2 and TRBJ1-4; 8 bases match TRBD1. CDR3 length equals 16 residues. Per germline, CDR1 SGHTA and CDR2 FQGNSA. V was clipped by 6 bases and J by 10 bases; unmatched bases: 16.

This clone was picked up one time. The chain carries TRBV5-1 and TRBJ1-6, with no clear D. The germline CDR1 and CDR2 sequences are SGHRS and YFSETQ. CDR3 length equals 16 residues. The V end was cut by 2 bases, the J end by 0 bases, with 9 bases between. This CDR3 is CASSLRASSYNSPLHF. DNA of the CDR3: TGCGCCAGCAGCTTAAGAGCGAGCTCCTATAATTCACCCCTCCACTTT.